In this sample, the clone carrying this T cell receptor (beta chain) turned up a few times. The CDR3 length is 11 residues. Per the germline V gene, CDR1 is SQVTM and CDR2 is ANQGSEA. V gave up 5 bases and J gave up 2 bases, with 6 bases separating them. The sample belongs to a study of T-cell reconstitution after alpha-beta-depleted transplantation in children. Unique molecular identifiers featured in how the TCRbeta library was prepared. TCRdb called the PCR reads again in MiXCR, with one record for every CDR3 protein. Seen here are 450,000 to 600,000 distinct CDR3 sequences, 15% to 20% observed once, and the top ten hold roughly 3.3%.

Sample: PBMCs from the stem cell graft donor, taken from the stem cell graft. The V call is TRBV29-1, the J call TRBJ1-2; D not resolved. The origin of this receptor is a human donor who donated a stem cell graft to a child with acute lymphoblastic leukemia. CDR3 residues: CSVLNNYGYTF. DNA of the CDR3: TGCAGCGTTTTGAACAACTATGGCTACACCTTC.